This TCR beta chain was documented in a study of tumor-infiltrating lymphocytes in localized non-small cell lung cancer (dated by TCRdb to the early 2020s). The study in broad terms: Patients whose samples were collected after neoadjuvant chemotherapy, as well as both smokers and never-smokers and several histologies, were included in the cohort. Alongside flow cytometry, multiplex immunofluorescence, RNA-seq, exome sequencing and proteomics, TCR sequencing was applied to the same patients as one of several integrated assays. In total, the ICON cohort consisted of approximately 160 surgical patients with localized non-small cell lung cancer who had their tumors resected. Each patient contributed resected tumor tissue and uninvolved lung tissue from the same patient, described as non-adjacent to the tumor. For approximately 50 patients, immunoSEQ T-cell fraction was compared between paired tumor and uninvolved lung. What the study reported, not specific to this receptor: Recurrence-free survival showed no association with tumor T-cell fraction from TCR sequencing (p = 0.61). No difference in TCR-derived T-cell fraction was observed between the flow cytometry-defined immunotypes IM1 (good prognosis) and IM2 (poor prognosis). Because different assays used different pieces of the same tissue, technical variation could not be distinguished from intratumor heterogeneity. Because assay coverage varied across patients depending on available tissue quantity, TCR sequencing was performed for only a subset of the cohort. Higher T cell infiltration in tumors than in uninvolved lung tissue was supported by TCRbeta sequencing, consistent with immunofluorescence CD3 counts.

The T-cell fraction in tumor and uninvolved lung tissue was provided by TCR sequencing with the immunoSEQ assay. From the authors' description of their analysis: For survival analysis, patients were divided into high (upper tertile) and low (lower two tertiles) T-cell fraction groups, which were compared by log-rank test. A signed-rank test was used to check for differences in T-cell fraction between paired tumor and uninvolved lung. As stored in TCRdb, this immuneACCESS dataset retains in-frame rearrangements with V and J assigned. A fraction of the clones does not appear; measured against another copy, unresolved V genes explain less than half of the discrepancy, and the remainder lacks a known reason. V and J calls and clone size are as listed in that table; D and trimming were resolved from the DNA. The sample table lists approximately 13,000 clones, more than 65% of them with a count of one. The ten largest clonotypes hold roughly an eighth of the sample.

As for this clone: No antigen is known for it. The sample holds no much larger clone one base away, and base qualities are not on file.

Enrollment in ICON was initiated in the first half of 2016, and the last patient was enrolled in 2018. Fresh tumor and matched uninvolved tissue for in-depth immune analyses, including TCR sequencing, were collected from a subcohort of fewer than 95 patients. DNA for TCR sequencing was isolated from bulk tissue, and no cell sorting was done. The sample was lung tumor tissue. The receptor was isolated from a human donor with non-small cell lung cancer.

This receptor carries the CDR3 CASSYKGLDSGTDTQYF. The DNA is TGCGCCAGCAGCTACAAAGGACTAGATTCGGGCACAGATACGCAGTATTTT. The rearranged segments are TRBV5-1 and TRBJ2-3, with 7 middle bases fitting TRBD2. V loses 3 bases at its end and J loses 1 base; junction bases beyond the gene matches: 11. From the germline V gene, CDR1 is SGHRS and CDR2 is YFSETQ. The CDR3, cysteine through phenylalanine, is 17 amino acids long. The sequence is cut down to CDR3 DNA, 51 bases in frame from base 1.